This T cell receptor beta chain was obtained from a study of blood T cell repertoires in COVID-19 (dated by TCRdb to the early 2020s). A note on the overall study: Samples covering the acute and convalescent phases of COVID-19 were provided by collaborators in the United States, Italy and Spain. HLA class I and class II types, where available, came from metadata supplied by the sample provider rather than from assay-based typing. Deeply sampled blood TCRbeta repertoires from subjects exposed to, actively infected with, or recovered from COVID-19 were included in the dataset. The sample metadata nearly always contained a de-identified subject ID, COVID-19 status, age in years and sex. Samples came from the ongoing ImmuneRACE study (first 160 participants) plus 1,254 subjects from 6 global collaborators. A freely available public database, intended as a resource for researchers studying the immune response to SARS-CoV-2, is where the repertoires were released. The material from the prospective study consisted of cDNA or gDNA derived from T cells, B-cell-depleted T cells, or PBMCs. On the study overall, not on this receptor specifically: The amount of clinical and demographic metadata varied by source and participant and was provided uncurated.

The CDR3 covers 13 residues, taking in both the cysteine and the phenylalanine. Only CDR3 DNA remains: 39 bases, in frame from the first base. The germline V gene (reference sequence) specifies GTSNPN as CDR1 and SVGIG as CDR2. Trimming removed 1 base from V and 0 bases from J, leaving 4 bases between the germline ends. Concerning this clone itself: The antigen it recognizes is unknown. Base-call qualities are not available, and no considerably larger clone is one nucleotide away. Additional DNA sequences in this sample encode the identical CDR3.

TCRbeta CDR3 regions were amplified from genomic DNA by means of the immunoSEQ Assay, a bias-controlled multiplex PCR. The source study handled its data this way. The number of nucleated cells in each sample was estimated by amplification of reference gene primers within the assay. Sequence reads were collapsed and filtered to measure the absolute abundance of every unique TCRbeta CDR3 rearrangement. For each sample, productive Simpson clonality was calculated as the square root of Simpson's diversity index across productive rearrangements. Not all clones reach the TCRdb copy of this immuneACCESS table, which keeps in-frame sequences only. Checked studies attribute under half of the gap to unresolved V genes and leave the rest unexplained. From that table come the V and J calls and clone size; the DNA was used to work out D and trimming. This sample gives 170,000 or so clones in total; roughly 86% of them show up just once. The ten largest account for 2.5% to 3% of the sample.

The collaborating institutions used their own protocols to collect whole blood in K2EDTA tubes. Collaborator samples were shipped for TCRbeta analysis as frozen whole blood, isolated PBMCs, or DNA extracted from either sample type. The chain is assembled from TRBV30 and TRBJ1-5; the D gene assignment is ambiguous. Sequenced input: peripheral blood. The clonotype comes from a man aged 35 to 55 with active or convalescent COVID-19. The CDR3 loop reads CAWSGGSNQPQHF. The DNA sequence is given as TGTGCCTGGAGTGGAGGTAGCAATCAGCCCCAGCATTTT.